The 22 T cell receptor beta chains listed next were all sequenced from one sample in a study of T cell responses to AZD1222 COVID-19 vaccine. Sequencing was performed with immunoSEQ multiplex PCR; in TCRdb, only in-frame clones are kept and a portion is missing. The sample contains about 110,000 clones, about 87% of which appear only once. The input for sequencing was peripheral blood, taken on day 0 of AZD1222 vaccination. Receptors originate from an adult in good health.

This clone was counted a single time. This chain joins TRBV10-3 and TRBJ2-7; D might be TRBD1 (5 bases). This CDR3 is built from 12 residues. CDR1 is ENHRY and CDR2 is SYGVKD in the germline V gene. The V end lost 6 bases, the J end lost 6 bases, and 12 bases lay between the germline ends. The CDR3 sequence: CAISDSYVEQYF. CDR3 DNA: TGTGCCATCAGCGACAGTTACGTCGAGCAGTACTTC.

This chain joins TRBV29-1 and TRBJ1-2; D might be TRBD1 (5 bases). Trimming left V 4 bases short and J 1 base short, with 10 bases between. The CDR3 has 13 residues. The germline CDR1 and CDR2 sequences are SQVTM and ANQGSEA. The CDR3 DNA reads TGCAGCGTTGGCCAGGGATTTAACTATGGCTACACCTTC. Its translation is CSVGQGFNYGYTF.

This clone was detected only once. The chain uses TRBV29-1 and TRBJ1-2; tentatively, D is TRBD1 (5 bases). This CDR3 has 14 amino acids. Germline CDR1 SQVTM, CDR2 ANQGSEA. V lost 6 bases and J lost 2, with 16 bases in between. The CDR3 DNA reads as TGCAGCGTGTCGTGGGGCAGCATAAACTATGGCTACACCTTC. It codes for CSVSWGSINYGYTF.

The rearrangement links TRBV6-5 to TRBJ1-5; unclear D gene. The CDR3 length is 13 residues. The V end was cut by 8 bases, the J end by 5 bases, with 13 bases between. Germline CDR1 is MNHEY and CDR2 is SVGAGI. The CDR3 loop reads CASSGDGDQPQHF. The CDR3 bases are TGTGCCAGCTCTGGGGATGGTGATCAGCCCCAGCATTTT.

The chain employs TRBV2 and TRBJ2-1; possible D gene TRBD2, 5 bases. The CDR3 runs to 14 residues. The ends were cut back, 7 bases at V and 8 bases at J, with 18 bases in the middle. Germline loops: CDR1 SNHLY, CDR2 FYNNEI. CDR3 sequence (DNA): TGTGCCAGCATAGAAACTAGGATTAGCGATGAGCAGTTCTTC. Its translation: CASIETRISDEQFF.

The rearrangement joins TRBV2 to TRBJ2-3; 10 nucleotides match TRBD2. The CDR3 totals 13 residues. Germline V lookup: CDR1 SNHLY, CDR2 FYNNEI. Trimming removed 5 bases from V and 4 bases from J; junction bases left unmatched: 0. The CDR3, as DNA: TGTGCCAGCAGTCTAGCGGGAGCAGATACGCAGTATTTT. Residues: CASSLAGADTQYF.

The sample holds one count of this clone. The rearrangement links TRBV7-7 to TRBJ1-2, with no clear D. Germline V gene sequence: CDR1 SSHAT, CDR2 FNYEAQ (reference sequence). V lost 2 bases and J 2 bases, leaving 15 bases between the germline ends. The CDR3 spans 16 residues. CDR3 amino acids: CASSLLCGEINYGYTF. CDR3 nucleotides: TGTGCCAGCAGCTTACTTTGTGGCGAAATCAACTATGGCTACACCTTC.

The rearrangement uses TRBV5-1 and TRBJ1-1, with D unresolved. The germline V gene has CDR1 SGHRS and CDR2 YFSETQ. Trimming took off 0 bases at V and 5 bases at J, with 11 bases between the two ends. The CDR3 is made up of 14 amino acids. DNA of the CDR3: TGCGCCAGCAGCTTGGCCACGGAGGGTACTGAAGCTTTCTTT. It translates to CASSLATEGTEAFF.

The gene calls are TRBV19 and TRBJ2-4; TRBD1 matches 7 bases. The germline V gene encodes CDR1 LNHDA and CDR2 SQIVND (reference sequence). The CDR3 contains 19 residues. Trimming cost V 1 base and J 4 bases; bases outside gene matches: 16. The DNA of the CDR3 is TGTGCCAGTAGTATAGGTATTCTTCGTTTGAGACAGGGAAAAAACATTCAGTACTTC. It yields the protein CASSIGILRLRQGKNIQYF.

This clone was detected only once. The chain employs TRBV12-3 or TRBV12-4 and TRBJ1-2; no firm D call. Trimming took off 2 bases at V and 5 bases at J, with 3 bases between the two ends. The CDR3 is 11 amino acids. CDR3 residues: CASSLSYGYTF. The CDR3 DNA reads as TGTGCCAGCAGTTTATCGTATGGCTACACCTTC.

The chain links TRBV4-1 to TRBJ1-5; no clear D. Trimming pared 1 base from V and 2 bases from J, leaving 12 bases between. This CDR3 spans 16 amino acids. CDR1 and CDR2 from the germline V gene are MGHRA and YSYEKL. In DNA, the CDR3 is TGCGCCAGCAGCCAAGTGAGTGGGAGTGGCAATCAGCCCCAGCATTTT. Its translation is CASSQVSGSGNQPQHF.

J is TRBJ1-1 and V is TRBV25-1, with 7 bases lining up with TRBD1. This CDR3 contains 17 residues. From germline, CDR1 is MGHDK and CDR2 SYGVNS. V gave up 10 bases and J gave up 0 bases; unmatched junction bases: 17. The CDR3 region has the DNA TGTGCCACCATGGGACAGTCAAGCGGGGCTATGAACACTGAAGCTTTCTTT. The encoded protein is CATMGQSSGAMNTEAFF.

The gene calls are TRBV30 and TRBJ1-5; TRBD1 agrees at 7 bases. Germline trimming cut 5 bases from V and 0 bases from J; bases unmatched to any gene: 4. CDR1 is GTSNPN and CDR2 is SVGIG in the germline V gene (reference sequence). The CDR3 sequence is 14 residues long. The CDR3 region is CAWGRDSSNQPQHF. CDR3 DNA: TGTGCCTGGGGCCGGGACAGTAGCAATCAGCCCCAGCATTTT.

V and J are TRBV7-9 and TRBJ2-6; D unclear. There are 13 residues in the CDR3. Germline V gene data show CDR1 as SEHNR and CDR2 as FQNEAQ (reference sequence). V lost 8 bases and J 2 bases, leaving 7 bases between the germline ends. This chain's CDR3 is CASLAPGANVLTF. The CDR3 DNA sequence: TGTGCCAGCCTGGCCCCTGGGGCCAACGTCCTGACTTTC.

The chain has TRBV5-5 and TRBJ2-2, with D possibly matching TRBD2 (5 bases). CDR3 length equals 16 residues. V was trimmed by 1 base and J by 2 bases, leaving 12 bases between them. The germline V gene encodes CDR1 SGHKS and CDR2 YYEKEE (reference sequence). CDR3 nucleotides: TGTGCCAGCAGCTTGTCGGGGATGAGTAACACCGGGGAGCTGTTTTTT. Translating it yields CASSLSGMSNTGELFF.

This CDR3 reads CASSIVSFGQGNTEAFF. The CDR3, as DNA: TGTGCCAGTAGTATAGTCTCGTTTGGACAGGGGAACACTGAAGCTTTCTTT. The V gene is TRBV19, the J gene TRBJ1-1; 8 bases agree with TRBD1. Losses at the gene ends were 1 base for V and 1 base for J; bases not matched to a gene: 8. The CDR3 consists of 17 residues. CDR1 and CDR2 from the germline V gene are LNHDA and SQIVND (reference sequence).

The V gene is TRBV12-3 or TRBV12-4, the J gene TRBJ1-1; no clear D gene. The CDR3 has 12 residues. Trimming removed 6 bases at V and 7 bases at J, with 12 bases between. For the CDR3, the DNA is TGTGCCAGCAGCCAGGACGGCTTTGAAGCTTTCTTT. Residues: CASSQDGFEAFF.

The V call is TRBV11-3, the J call TRBJ1-2; 7 bases line up with TRBD1. The J segment lost 8 bases and the V segment lost 0 bases, leaving 9 bases of the junction unmatched. This CDR3 contains 15 residues. The germline CDR1 and CDR2 sequences are SGHNT and YENEEA. The CDR3 loop reads CASSLDTGYRGGYTF. CDR3 bases: TGTGCCAGCAGCTTAGATACCGGCTACAGGGGAGGCTACACCTTC. Drawing the rest from reference TRBV11-3 and TRBJ1-2, the complete variable domain is EAGVVQSPRYKIIEKKQPVAFWCNPISGHNTLYWYLQNLGQGPELLIRYENEEAVDDSQLPKDRFSAERLKGVDSTLKIQPAELGDSAVYLCASSLDTGYRGGYTFGSGTRLTVV.

This chain links TRBV6-5 with TRBJ1-3; D uncertain. Germline CDR1 MNHEY, CDR2 SVGAGI. The CDR3 runs to 13 residues. Trimming left V 7 bases short and J 1 base short, with 8 bases between. The CDR3 here is CASKYSSGNTIYF. CDR3 nucleotides: TGTGCCAGCAAGTACAGTTCTGGAAACACCATATATTTT.

This chain links TRBV2 with TRBJ1-1; D unresolved. Trimming took off 1 base at V and 6 bases at J, with 12 bases between the two ends. The CDR3 sequence is 14 residues long. Germline lookup yields CDR1 SNHLY and CDR2 FYNNEI. The CDR3 sequence is CASSEGLRQPEAFF. The CDR3, as DNA: TGTGCCAGCAGTGAAGGGTTGAGGCAGCCTGAAGCTTTCTTT.

In this sample, this clone turned up once. This rearrangement joins TRBV13 to TRBJ2-7; D unresolved. CDR3 length: 13 residues. Trimming cost V 5 bases and J 7 bases, with 15 bases left between them. From germline, CDR1 is PRHDT and CDR2 FYEKMQ (reference sequence). CDR3 protein: CASSPLQEREQYF. In DNA, the CDR3 is TGTGCCAGCAGCCCGCTCCAGGAGAGGGAGCAGTACTTC.

This chain uses TRBV3-1 (or the pseudogene TRBV3-2) with TRBJ2-7, with D unclear. The V gene's germline CDR1 is LGHDT and CDR2 YNNKEL (reference sequence). The length of the CDR3 is 13 residues. Deletions cut 0 bases from V and 12 bases from J, with 15 bases between. The CDR3 region has the DNA TGTGCCAGCAGCCAAGATCTCCTTGGCCGACCGTACTTC. This encodes CASSQDLLGRPYF.